This TCR beta chain emerged from a study of T-cell reconstitution after alpha-beta-depleted transplantation in children. Study observations and caveats: Once a year had passed after transplant, T-cell counts and diversity came mostly from newly produced T cells. There were reportedly several hundred expanded graft clones from which alpha-beta T cells came about two months after transplant. The origin of high day-60 TCRbeta diversity in some patients lay in surviving recipient T cells and thymic progenitors.

This sample's TCRbeta library carried unique molecular identifier barcodes. Each CDR3 protein gets one entry after TCRdb re-called the PCR reads with MiXCR. Seen here are about 280,000 distinct CDR3 sequences, around 10% observed once, and the top ten hold 20% to 25%. A word on this clonotype: The antigen remains undetermined. A much more abundant neighbour one base away suggests this may be a read error.

Germline-derived CDR1 and CDR2 are MNHNS and SASEGT. The J segment lost 3 bases and the V segment lost 8 bases, leaving 20 bases of the junction unmatched. This CDR3 comprises 19 residues. Material: peripheral blood, obtained 180 days after TCRalphabeta/CD19-depleted stem cell transplant. The chain is built from TRBV6-1 and TRBJ2-2, with 8 nucleotides matching TRBD1. The receptor was isolated from a male patient between 2 and 10 years old who had a stem cell transplant for chronic granulomatous disease, so the T cells may come from the graft donor. The DNA for the CDR3 is TGTGCCAGCGAAACGGGGCACCTAACAGGGGGAAGGTACACCGGGGAGCTGTTTTTT. It yields the protein CASETGHLTGGRYTGELFF.